The following is a T cell receptor beta chain sequence with its context. This sample is part of a study of blood T cell repertoires in COVID-19. The length of the CDR3 is 15 residues. Per germline, CDR1 SGDLS and CDR2 YYNGEE. Unmatched junction bases numbered 9, after V lost 4 bases and J lost 9 bases. Repertoires were generated with immunoSEQ multiplex PCR, while TCRdb's copy carries only in-frame clones and drops some. This table holds about 69,000 clones, roughly 80% found once. The receptor's source is a man between 60 and 70 years old with acute or convalescent COVID-19. This chain joins TRBV9 and TRBJ1-6; 8 nucleotides match TRBD1. The specimen was peripheral blood. Written as DNA, the CDR3 is TGTGCCAGCAGCCCCCGACAGGGGCCGGGTTCACCCCTCCACTTT. Translating it yields CASSPRQGPGSPLHF.